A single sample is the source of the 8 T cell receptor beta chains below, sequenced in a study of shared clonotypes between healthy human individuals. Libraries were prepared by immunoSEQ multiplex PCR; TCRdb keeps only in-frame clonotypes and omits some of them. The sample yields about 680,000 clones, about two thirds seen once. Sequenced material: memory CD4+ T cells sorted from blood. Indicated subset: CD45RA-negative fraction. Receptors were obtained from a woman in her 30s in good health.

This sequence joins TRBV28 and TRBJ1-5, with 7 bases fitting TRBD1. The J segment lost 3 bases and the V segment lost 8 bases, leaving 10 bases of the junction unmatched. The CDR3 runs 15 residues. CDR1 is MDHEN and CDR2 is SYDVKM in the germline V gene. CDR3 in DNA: TGTGCCAGCGCCGGGGCCAGGGGGTTCAATCAGCCCCAGCATTTT. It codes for CASAGARGFNQPQHF.

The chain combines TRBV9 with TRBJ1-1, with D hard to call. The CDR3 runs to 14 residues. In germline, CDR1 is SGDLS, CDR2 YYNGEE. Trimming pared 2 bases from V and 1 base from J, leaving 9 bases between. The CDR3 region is CASSVGEQNTEAFF. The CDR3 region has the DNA TGTGCCAGCAGCGTCGGGGAACAGAACACTGAAGCTTTCTTT.

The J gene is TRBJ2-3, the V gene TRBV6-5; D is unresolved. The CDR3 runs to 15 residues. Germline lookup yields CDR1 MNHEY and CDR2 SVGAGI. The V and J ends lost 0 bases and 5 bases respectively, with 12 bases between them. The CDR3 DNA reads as TGTGCCAGCAGTTACTCGGCGGCCTTTGTAGATACGCAGTATTTT. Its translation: CASSYSAAFVDTQYF.

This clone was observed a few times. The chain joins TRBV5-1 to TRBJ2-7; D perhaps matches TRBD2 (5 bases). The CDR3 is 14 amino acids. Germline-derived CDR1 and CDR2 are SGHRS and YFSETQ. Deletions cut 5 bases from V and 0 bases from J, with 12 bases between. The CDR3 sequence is CASRGALSSYEQYF. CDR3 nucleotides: TGCGCCAGCAGGGGAGCGTTAAGCTCCTACGAGCAGTACTTC.

CDR3 bases: TGTGCCACCAGCCCCGGGACAGCAAACTACGAGCAGTACTTC. Translating it yields CATSPGTANYEQYF. The chain employs TRBV10-3 and TRBJ2-7; 7 nucleotides line up with TRBD1. Trimming cost V 10 bases and J 3 bases; bases outside gene matches: 12. Germline V gene sequence: CDR1 ENHRY, CDR2 SYGVKD. The CDR3 runs 14 residues.

The CDR3 sequence: CASSPNSGRVLDTQYF. The CDR3 nucleotides are TGTGCCAGCAGCCCCAATAGCGGGAGAGTCTTAGATACGCAGTATTTT. The chain joins TRBV7-2 to TRBJ2-3; 9 bases match TRBD2. The CDR3 is 16 amino acids. Germline loops: CDR1 SGHTA, CDR2 FQGNSA. Trimming removed 5 bases from V and 5 bases from J; junction bases left unmatched: 11. The variable domain in full, completed from reference TRBV7-2 and TRBJ2-3, reads GAGVSQSPSNKVTEKGKDVELRCDPISGHTALYWYRQSLGQGLEFLIYFQGNSAPDKSGLPSDRFSAERTGGSVSTLTIQRTQQEDSAVYLCASSPNSGRVLDTQYFGPGTRLTVL.

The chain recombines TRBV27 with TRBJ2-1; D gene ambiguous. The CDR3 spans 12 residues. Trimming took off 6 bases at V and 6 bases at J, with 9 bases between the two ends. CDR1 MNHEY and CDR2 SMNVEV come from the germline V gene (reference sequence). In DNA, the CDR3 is TGTGCCAGCAGCCGGTTAACCAATGAGCAGTTCTTC. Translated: CASSRLTNEQFF.

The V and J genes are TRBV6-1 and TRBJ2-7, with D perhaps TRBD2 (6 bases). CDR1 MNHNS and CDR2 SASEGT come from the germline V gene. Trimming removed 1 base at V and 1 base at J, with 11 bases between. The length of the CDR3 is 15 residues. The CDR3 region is CASSEGPGTSYEQYF. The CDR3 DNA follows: TGTGCCAGCAGTGAAGGGCCGGGGACTTCCTACGAGCAGTACTTC.